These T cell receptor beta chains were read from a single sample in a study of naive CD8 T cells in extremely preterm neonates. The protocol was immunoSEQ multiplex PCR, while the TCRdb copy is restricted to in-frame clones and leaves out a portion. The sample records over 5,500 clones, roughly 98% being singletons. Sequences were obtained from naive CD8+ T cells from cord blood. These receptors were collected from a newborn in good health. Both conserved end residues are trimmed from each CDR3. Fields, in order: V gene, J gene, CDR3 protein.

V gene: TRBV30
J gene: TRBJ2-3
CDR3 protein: AWDRGTDTQY

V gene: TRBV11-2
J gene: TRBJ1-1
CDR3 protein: ASSLAVAGSEAF

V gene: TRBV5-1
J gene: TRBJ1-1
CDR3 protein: ASSQGQGETEAF

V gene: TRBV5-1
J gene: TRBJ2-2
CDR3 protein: ASTSGTTMFTGELF

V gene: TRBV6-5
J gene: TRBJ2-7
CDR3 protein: ASSYSGTDYEQY

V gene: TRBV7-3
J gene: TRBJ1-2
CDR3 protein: ASSLSGGTDGYT

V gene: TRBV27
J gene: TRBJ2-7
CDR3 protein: ASSPGGGAAEQY

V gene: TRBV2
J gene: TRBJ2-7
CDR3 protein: ASSDEGNEQY

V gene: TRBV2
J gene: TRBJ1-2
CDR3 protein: ASSASGQGGGYT

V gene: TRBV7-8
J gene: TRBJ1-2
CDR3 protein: ASSLQGNPTSPYGYT

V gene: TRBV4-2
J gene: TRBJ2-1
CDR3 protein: ASSQDVSSYNEQF

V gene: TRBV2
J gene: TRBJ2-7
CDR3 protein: ASSAGLAGGEEQY

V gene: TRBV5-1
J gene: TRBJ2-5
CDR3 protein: ASSLVRDRVGETQY

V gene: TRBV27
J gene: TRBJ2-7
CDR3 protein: ASSQIPYEQY

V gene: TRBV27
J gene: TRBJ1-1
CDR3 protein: ATHGAGDTEAF

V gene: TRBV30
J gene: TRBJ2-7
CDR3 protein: AWTAGYEQY

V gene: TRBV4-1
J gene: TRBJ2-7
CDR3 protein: ASSQQDRMYEQY

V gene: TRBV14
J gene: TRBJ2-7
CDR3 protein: ASSQGRGPPYEQY

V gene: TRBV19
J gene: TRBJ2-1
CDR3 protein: ASSPGTNYNEQF

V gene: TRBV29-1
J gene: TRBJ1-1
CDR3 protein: SVDRGDTEAF

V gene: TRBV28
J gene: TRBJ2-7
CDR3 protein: ASSSGQGTLYEQY

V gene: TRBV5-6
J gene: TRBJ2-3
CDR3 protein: ASSLIMRTDTQY

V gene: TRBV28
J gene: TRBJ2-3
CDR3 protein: ASSLAIAGGPADTQY

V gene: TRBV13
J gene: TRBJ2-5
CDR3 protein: ASNQQGAETQY

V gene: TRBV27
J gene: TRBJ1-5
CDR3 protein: ASSLDSLSNQPQH

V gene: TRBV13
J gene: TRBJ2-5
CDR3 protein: ASSLGTGGETQY

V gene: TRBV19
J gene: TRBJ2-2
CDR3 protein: ASSAPLETGELF

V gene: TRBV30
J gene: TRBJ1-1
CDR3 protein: AWSATGQGEAF

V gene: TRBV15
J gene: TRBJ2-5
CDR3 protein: ATSRTGEETQY

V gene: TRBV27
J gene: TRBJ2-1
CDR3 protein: ASSLPGLAYNEQF

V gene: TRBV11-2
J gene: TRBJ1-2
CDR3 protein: ASSLGQGGYGYT

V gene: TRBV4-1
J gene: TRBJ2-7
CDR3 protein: ASSQEGAGWDEQY

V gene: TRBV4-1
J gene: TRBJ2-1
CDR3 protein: ASSQDEGAGYNEQF

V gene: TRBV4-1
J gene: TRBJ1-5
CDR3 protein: ASSQGHNQPQH

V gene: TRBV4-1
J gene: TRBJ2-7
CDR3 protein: ASSQDPLAGPSYEQY

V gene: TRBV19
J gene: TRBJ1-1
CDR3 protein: ASSIVQGAEAF

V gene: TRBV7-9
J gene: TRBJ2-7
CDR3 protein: ASSLGLAGGEQY

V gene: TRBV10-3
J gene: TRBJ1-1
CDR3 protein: AISDHQGTDTEAF

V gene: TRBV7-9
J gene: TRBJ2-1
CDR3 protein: ASRPGLAINNEQF

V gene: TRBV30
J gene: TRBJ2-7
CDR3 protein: AWSVKHREQY

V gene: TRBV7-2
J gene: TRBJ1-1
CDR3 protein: ASSFEGTEAF

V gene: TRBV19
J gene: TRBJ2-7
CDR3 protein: ASSISRDYSYEQY

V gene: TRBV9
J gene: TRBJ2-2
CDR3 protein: ASSFTRGTGELF

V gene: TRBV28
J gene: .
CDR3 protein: ASSSTGTSGTYEQY

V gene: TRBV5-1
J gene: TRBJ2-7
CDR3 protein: ASSPKEKDWESYEQY

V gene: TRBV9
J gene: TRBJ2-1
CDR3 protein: ASSATSNEQF

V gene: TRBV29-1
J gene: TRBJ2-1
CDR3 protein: SVEGVGGSSYNEQF

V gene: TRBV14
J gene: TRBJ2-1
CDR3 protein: ASSQDSRLAGGNNEQF

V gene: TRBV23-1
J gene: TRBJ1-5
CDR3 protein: ASSQAGDLDGPSKDQPQH

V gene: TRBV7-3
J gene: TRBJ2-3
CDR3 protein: ASSGTFGTDTQY

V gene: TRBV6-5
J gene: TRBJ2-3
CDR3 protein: ANLKADTQY

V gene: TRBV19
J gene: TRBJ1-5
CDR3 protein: ASSIQSNQPQH

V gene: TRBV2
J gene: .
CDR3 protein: ASSGTGDYEQY

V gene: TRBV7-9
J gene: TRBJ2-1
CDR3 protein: ASSFTSGGYNEQF

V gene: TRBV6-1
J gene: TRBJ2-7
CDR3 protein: ASSALAGVSYEQY

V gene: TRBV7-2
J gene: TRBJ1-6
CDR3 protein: ASSVGPGQGDSPLH